Shown below are 25 T cell receptor beta chains from a single sample sequenced in a study of post-analysis software for immune sequencing data. General study results and limits: Compared with controls, patients had more of 4 or 5 TRBV segments, including TRBV5-6, TRBV5-1 and TRBV20-1.

The antigens of these receptors remain unknown. cDNA libraries of TCR beta carried unique molecular identifiers. TCRdb processed the PCR reads anew with MiXCR; each CDR3 protein has one entry. Of 650,000 to 850,000 distinct CDR3 sequences in the sample, roughly 46% were seen once. The sequencing input was blood. The receptors here all came from a girl aged 10 to 17 with multiple sclerosis.

The rearrangement joins TRBV9 to TRBJ2-3, with 13 positions matching TRBD2. CDR3 length equals 18 residues. V lost 3 bases and J lost 0; bases outside the gene matches: 7. Germline assignment: CDR1 SGDLS and CDR2 YYNGEE. The CDR3 loop is CASSAWTSGRFSTDTQYF. Here the CDR3 DNA reads TGTGCCAGCAGCGCATGGACTAGCGGGAGATTCAGCACAGATACGCAGTATTTT.

There are a few counts of this clonotype. V gene TRBV10-2 combines with J gene TRBJ2-3; D unresolved. The CDR3 length is 16 residues. The germline V gene encodes CDR1 WSHSY and CDR2 SAAADI. The V gene lost 3 bases and the J gene lost 0 bases, with 13 bases spanning the gap. The CDR3 bases are TGCGCCAGCAGTGACCCCGTTTGGCGGAGCACAGATACGCAGTATTTT. It encodes CASSDPVWRSTDTQYF.

V gene TRBV7-9 combines with J gene TRBJ1-1; weak D call: TRBD1 (6 bases). Germline V CDR1 and CDR2: SEHNR, FQNEAQ (reference sequence). The CDR3 has 15 amino acids. Between the trimmed V and J ends, which lost 5 bases and 0 bases, there was a span of 13 bases. CDR3 sequence (DNA): TGTGCCAGCAGCCGTTGGAGGGGGATGAACACTGAAGCTTTCTTT. Translated: CASSRWRGMNTEAFF.

V gene TRBV6-5 combines with J gene TRBJ1-5, with D possibly TRBD1 on 5 matching bases. Between the trimmed V and J ends, which lost 6 bases and 6 bases, there was a span of 12 bases. The CDR3 consists of 13 residues. From germline, CDR1 is MNHEY and CDR2 SVGAGI. The chain's CDR3 is CASSYGGSQPQHF. The CDR3 DNA sequence: TGTGCCAGCAGCTATGGGGGGAGTCAGCCCCAGCATTTT.

V and J are TRBV7-9 and TRBJ2-3; weak D call: TRBD2 (5 bases). Germline V gene sequence: CDR1 SEHNR, CDR2 FQNEAQ (reference sequence). CDR3 size: 15 residues. Trimming took off 0 bases at V and 3 bases at J, with 10 bases between the two ends. CDR3: CASSLAPSWTDTQYF. The CDR3 DNA sequence: TGTGCCAGCAGCTTAGCCCCTAGCTGGACAGATACGCAGTATTTT.

This sequence joins TRBV29-1 and TRBJ2-7; 9 positions agree with TRBD2. Germline V gene lookup returns CDR1 SQVTM and CDR2 ANQGSEA. J gave up 1 base and V 4 bases, and 11 bases lay outside the gene matches. The CDR3 is made up of 16 amino acids. The CDR3 sequence: CSVGEVAGAGSYEQYF. Here the CDR3 DNA reads TGCAGCGTTGGTGAAGTAGCGGGAGCGGGGTCCTACGAGCAGTACTTC.

This clonotype appeared a single time. Compared with germline, one end of the junction differs, possibly owing to a read error. This chain uses TRBV4-3 with TRBJ2-1; maybe TRBD1 (5 bases). The CDR3 sequence is 18 residues long. CDR1 and CDR2 (germline): LGHNA, YSLEER. CDR3 in amino acids: CANSQDSPQASSYNEQFF. The CDR3 coding sequence is TGCGCCAACAGCCAAGATTCCCCACAGGCCTCCTCCTACAATGAGCAGTTCTTC.

This clonotype was counted a few times. This chain links TRBV5-1 with TRBJ2-7; 11 bases fit TRBD2. V was clipped by 0 bases and J by 6 bases; unmatched bases: 8. Looked up from germline, CDR1 is SGHRS and CDR2 is YFSETQ. The CDR3 has 16 residues. The CDR3 coding sequence is TGCGCCAGCAGCTTGGATCAAGAACTAGCGGGAGTCGAGCAGTACTTC. Amino acid sequence: CASSLDQELAGVEQYF.

The chain links TRBV5-6 to TRBJ1-1; D is perhaps TRBD1 (5 bases). Trimming took off 2 bases at V and 0 bases at J, with 8 bases between the two ends. The CDR3 has 14 amino acids. CDR1 is SGHDT and CDR2 is YYEEEE in the germline V gene. The CDR3 DNA follows: TGTGCCAGCAGCTTTTCGACAGTGAACACTGAAGCTTTCTTT. This gives the protein CASSFSTVNTEAFF.

The rearrangement links TRBV5-5 to TRBJ2-1, with 9 bases that match TRBD1. V was clipped by 4 bases and J by 5 bases; unmatched bases: 7. The CDR3 contains 15 residues. Germline CDR1 reads SGHKS; CDR2 reads YYEKEE (reference sequence). The CDR3 sequence: CASSNRGTGHNEQFF. CDR3 sequence (DNA): TGTGCCAGCAGCAATAGGGGGACAGGGCACAATGAGCAGTTCTTC.

This chain uses TRBV7-8 with TRBJ2-3; 7 positions match TRBD1. Germline V lookup: CDR1 SGHVS, CDR2 FQNEAQ. The CDR3 runs 14 residues. V was clipped by 5 bases and J by 11 bases; unmatched bases: 13. CDR3 DNA: TGTGCCAGCAGCCCGACCGCCACAGGGGCGAGGCAGTATTTT. It yields the protein CASSPTATGARQYF.

This clonotype was recorded a few times. The chain recombines TRBV12-3 or TRBV12-4 with TRBJ2-1, with D unresolved. This CDR3 is 14 amino acids long. V shed 3 bases and J shed 7 bases, with 13 bases lying between them. CDR3 region: CASSFGGLGNEQFF. In DNA form, the CDR3 reads TGTGCCAGCAGTTTTGGTGGGCTCGGTAATGAGCAGTTCTTC.

This clonotype came up a few times. The chain couples TRBV6-4 to TRBJ2-1; 7 positions agree with TRBD2. Germline-derived CDR1 and CDR2 are MRHNA and SNTAGT. V was pared by 2 bases and J by 8 bases, with 6 bases of the junction left unmatched. The CDR3 consists of 14 residues. The CDR3 here is CASSDGGSFDEQFF. CDR3 coding DNA: TGTGCCAGCAGTGACGGCGGGAGTTTCGATGAGCAGTTCTTC.

This clonotype has a single count. At one boundary the junction diverges from the germline segment, which might be a read error. The chain combines TRBV12-3 or TRBV12-4 with TRBJ1-2; D unresolved. This CDR3 spans 12 amino acids. The CDR3 spells CAGSLEGYGYTF. In DNA, the CDR3 is TGTGCCGGCAGTTTAGAGGGTTATGGCTACACCTTC.

There are a few counts of this clonotype. V gene TRBV7-3 combines with J gene TRBJ1-2, with 7 bases that match TRBD1. The V gene end was trimmed by 5 bases and the J gene end by 0 bases; junction bases not matched to a gene: 9. CDR3 length: 16 residues. Per germline, CDR1 SGHTA and CDR2 FQGTGA. CDR3 amino acids: CASSRGATGANYGYTF. DNA for the CDR3: TGTGCCAGCAGCCGCGGGGCCACAGGGGCTAACTATGGCTACACCTTC.

The chain employs TRBV29-1 and TRBJ2-2, with TRBD2 as a possible D gene (5 bases). The CDR3 has 13 amino acids. Germline CDR1 reads SQVTM; CDR2 reads ANQGSEA. V lost 6 bases, J lost 3 bases, and 11 bases lay in between. The CDR3 DNA follows: TGCAGCGTGCGGGTCTGGGACACCGGGGAGCTGTTTTTT. Its translation: CSVRVWDTGELFF.

The rearrangement links TRBV20-1 to TRBJ2-7; TRBD2 agrees at 12 bases. The V gene's germline CDR1 is DFQATT and CDR2 SNEGSKA (reference sequence). V trimming: 5 bases; J trimming: 5 bases; junction bases outside the gene matches: 10. This CDR3 has 15 residues. The CDR3 nucleotides are TGCAGTGCTCAATCCGGGACTAGCGGGTGGGACGAGCAGTACTTC. Protein product: CSAQSGTSGWDEQYF.

This clonotype was seen only a few times. V gene TRBV29-1 combines with J gene TRBJ1-2; 7 bases match TRBD1. Germline V CDR1 and CDR2: SQVTM, ANQGSEA. V lost 4 bases and J lost 3; bases outside the gene matches: 8. The CDR3 sequence is 14 residues long. CDR3 DNA sequence: TGCAGCGTTGCGACAGGGTTGTATGACTATGGCTACACCTTC. Its translation is CSVATGLYDYGYTF. The full variable domain, its missing parts supplied by reference TRBV29-1 and TRBJ1-2, is SAVISQKPSRDICQRGTSLTIQCQVDSQVTMMFWYRQQPGQSLTLIATANQGSEATYESGFVIDKFPISRPNLTFSTLTVSNMSPEDSSIYLCSVATGLYDYGYTFGSGTRLTVV.

This chain joins TRBV28 and TRBJ2-7; the D gene is possibly TRBD2 (5 bases). Between the trimmed V and J ends, which lost 6 bases and 3 bases, there was a span of 15 bases. CDR1 is MDHEN and CDR2 is SYDVKM in the germline V gene. This CDR3 is 14 amino acids long. For the CDR3, the DNA is TGTGCCAGCAGCCCAAGGCAACGGGGCTACGAGCAGTACTTC. Amino acid sequence: CASSPRQRGYEQYF.

V usage is TRBV20-1 and J usage is TRBJ2-7, with 10 bases fitting TRBD2. This CDR3 spans 14 amino acids. V lost 2 bases, J lost 2 bases, and 3 bases stayed unmatched. From germline, CDR1 is DFQATT and CDR2 SNEGSKA (reference sequence). The CDR3 sequence: CSARSGLATYEQYF. The DNA of the CDR3 is TGCAGTGCTAGATCGGGACTAGCGACCTACGAGCAGTACTTC.

The V and J genes are TRBV28 and TRBJ1-2; TRBD1 might be the D (6 bases). The germline V gene encodes CDR1 MDHEN and CDR2 SYDVKM. This CDR3 is 14 amino acids long. With 0 bases removed from V and 6 bases from J, the gap between germline ends came to 11 bases. CDR3 sequence reads: CASSLWGGGNGYTF. CDR3 DNA sequence: TGTGCCAGCAGTTTATGGGGCGGGGGCAATGGCTACACCTTC.

The J gene is TRBJ1-1, the V gene TRBV30; TRBD1 is a possible D gene (5 bases). CDR1 GTSNPN and CDR2 SVGIG come from the germline V gene (reference sequence). The CDR3 loop spans 11 amino acids. The germline V and J ends were trimmed by 2 bases and 4 bases, with 5 bases remaining between them. CDR3 residues: CAWSRGTEAFF. The DNA of the CDR3 is TGTGCCTGGAGTAGGGGCACTGAAGCTTTCTTT.

The chain is built from TRBV6-5 and TRBJ1-1, with D uncertain. V lost 10 bases and J 4 bases, leaving 10 bases between the germline ends. CDR1 is MNHEY and CDR2 is SVGAGI in the germline V gene. The CDR3 spans 11 residues. The CDR3 spells CATRTPTEAFF. CDR3 coding DNA: TGTGCCACTAGGACCCCCACTGAAGCTTTCTTT.

This clonotype was observed a few times. The chain combines TRBV20-1 with TRBJ2-3; 7 bases agree with TRBD2. J was trimmed by 2 bases and V by 0 bases; bases with no gene match: 5. The germline V gene has CDR1 DFQATT and CDR2 SNEGSKA (reference sequence). CDR3 length: 15 amino acids. CDR3 loop: CSARDPAGFTDTQYF. The CDR3 nucleotides are TGCAGTGCTAGAGATCCAGCGGGGTTCACAGATACGCAGTATTTT.

V gene TRBV9 combines with J gene TRBJ1-6, with D possibly being TRBD1 (6 bases). The germline V gene has CDR1 SGDLS and CDR2 YYNGEE. Trimming removed 7 bases at V and 9 bases at J, with 14 bases between. The CDR3 length is 13 residues. For the CDR3, the DNA is TGTGCCAGCGGATCCAGGGGCGGTTCACCCCTCCACTTT. It yields the protein CASGSRGGSPLHF.